What follows describes a single T cell receptor beta chain. This record comes from a study of blood T cell repertoires in COVID-19. As for the study in general: Italy, Spain and the United States were the sources of the convalescent and acute COVID-19 samples. In each case, the material was cDNA or gDNA derived from T cells, B-cell-depleted T cells, or PBMCs.

Authors' analysis steps: Cell counts per sample came from amplifying reference gene primers. The protocol was immunoSEQ multiplex PCR, while the TCRdb copy is restricted to in-frame clones and leaves out a portion. The V and J calls and clone size are taken from that table; D and trimming were inferred from the DNA. The table records approximately 150,000 clones, roughly 80% of them present only once. Trimming cost V 4 bases and J 3 bases; bases outside gene matches: 4. Per the germline V gene, CDR1 is MGHRA and CDR2 is YSYEKL. The CDR3 extends over 15 amino acids. The genes are TRBV4-1 and TRBJ1-4; 8 bases line up with TRBD1. The sequence was collected from a woman older than 75 with acute or convalescent COVID-19. Material for sequencing was peripheral blood. The CDR3 coding sequence is TGCGCCAGCAGCCGAGGACAGGGCCCTAATGAAAAACTGTTTTTT. Translated, it gives CASSRGQGPNEKLFF.